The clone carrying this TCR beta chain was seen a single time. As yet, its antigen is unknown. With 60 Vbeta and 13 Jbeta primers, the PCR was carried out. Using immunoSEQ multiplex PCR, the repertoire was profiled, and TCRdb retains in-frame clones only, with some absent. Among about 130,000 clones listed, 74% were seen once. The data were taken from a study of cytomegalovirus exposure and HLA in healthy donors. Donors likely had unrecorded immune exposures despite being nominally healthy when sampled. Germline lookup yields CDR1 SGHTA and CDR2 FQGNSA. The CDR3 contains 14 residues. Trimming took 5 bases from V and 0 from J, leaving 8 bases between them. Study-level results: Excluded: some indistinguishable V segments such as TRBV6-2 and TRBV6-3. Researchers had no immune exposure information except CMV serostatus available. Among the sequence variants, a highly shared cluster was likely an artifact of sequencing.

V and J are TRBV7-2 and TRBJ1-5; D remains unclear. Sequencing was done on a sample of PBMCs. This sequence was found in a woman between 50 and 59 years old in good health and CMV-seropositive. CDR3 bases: TGTGCCAGCAGCGCATACTATAGCAATCAGCCCCAGCATTTT. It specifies CASSAYYSNQPQHF.